This TCR beta chain was obtained from a study of regulatory T cells in long-lasting Graves disease. Regarding the study as a whole: Persistent cases of Graves' showed reduced TCR diversity relative to newly diagnosed patients. Thyroid tissue went unexamined; only peripheral blood was analyzed.

Relying on iRepertoire HTBI primers and Arm-PCR of CDR3 regions, the team built TCR beta libraries. One entry per CDR3 protein results from TCRdb running MiXCR on the multiplex PCR reads. The sample consists of about 340,000 distinct CDR3 sequences, about 20% of them appearing once. The table lists this clonotype with many counts. Its antigen is unidentified. As for time point: persistent/refractory GD, antithyroid drugs over 5 years with positive TRAb. After RNA was extracted from PBMCs, the TCR library was made from it. Nine milliliters of peripheral blood were taken and placed in EDTA tubes. Looked up from germline, CDR1 is PRHDT and CDR2 is FYEKMQ (reference sequence). Trimming left V 3 bases short and J 6 bases short, with 8 bases between. The CDR3 is 12 amino acids.

V is TRBV13 and J is TRBJ1-2, with no clear D. The sample here was peripheral blood mononuclear cells (PBMCs), taken when the disease was refractory, from a patient treated with antithyroid drugs. The receptor was derived from a female donor with Graves disease. In DNA form, the CDR3 reads TGTGCCAGCAGCTTGGGCAGTAATGGCTACACCTTC. Protein: CASSLGSNGYTF.